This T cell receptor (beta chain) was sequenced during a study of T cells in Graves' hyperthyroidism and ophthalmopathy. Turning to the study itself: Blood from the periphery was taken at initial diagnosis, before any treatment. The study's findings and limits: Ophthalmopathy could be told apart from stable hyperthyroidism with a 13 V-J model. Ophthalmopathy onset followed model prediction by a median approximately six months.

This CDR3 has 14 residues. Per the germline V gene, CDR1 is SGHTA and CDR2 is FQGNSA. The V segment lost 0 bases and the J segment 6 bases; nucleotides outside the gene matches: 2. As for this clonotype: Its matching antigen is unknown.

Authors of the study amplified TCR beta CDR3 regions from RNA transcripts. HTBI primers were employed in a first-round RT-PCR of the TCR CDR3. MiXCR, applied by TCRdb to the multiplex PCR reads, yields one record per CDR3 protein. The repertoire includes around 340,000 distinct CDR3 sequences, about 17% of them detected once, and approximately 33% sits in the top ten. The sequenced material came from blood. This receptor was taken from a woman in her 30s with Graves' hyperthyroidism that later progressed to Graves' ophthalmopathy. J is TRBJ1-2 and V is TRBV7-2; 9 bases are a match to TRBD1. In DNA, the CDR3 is TGTGCCAGCAGCTTAGCCAGGACAGGGGATGGCTACACCTTC. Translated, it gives CASSLARTGDGYTF.